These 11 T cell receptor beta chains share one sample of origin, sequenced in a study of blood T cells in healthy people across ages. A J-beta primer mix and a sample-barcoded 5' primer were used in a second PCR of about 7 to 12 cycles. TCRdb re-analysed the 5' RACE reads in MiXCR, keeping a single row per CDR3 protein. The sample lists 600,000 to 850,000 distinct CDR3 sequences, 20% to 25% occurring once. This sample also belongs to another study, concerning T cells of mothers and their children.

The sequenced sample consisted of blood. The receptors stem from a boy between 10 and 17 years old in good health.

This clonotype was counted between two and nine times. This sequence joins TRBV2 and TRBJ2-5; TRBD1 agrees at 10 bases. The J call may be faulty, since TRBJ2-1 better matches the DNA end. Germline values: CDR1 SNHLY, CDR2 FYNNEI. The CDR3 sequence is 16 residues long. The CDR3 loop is CASSAFRTGGSDEQFF. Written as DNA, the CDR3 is TGTGCCAGCAGTGCATTTAGGACAGGGGGGTCCGATGAGCAGTTCTTC.

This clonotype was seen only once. This CDR3 reads CAPGGFGYTF. CDR3 coding DNA: TGTGCCCCTGGGGGATTTGGCTACACCTTC. The chain carries TRBV7-9 and TRBJ1-2; D may be TRBD1 (5 bases). Germline CDR1 SEHNR, CDR2 FQNEAQ (reference sequence). V was cut by 11 bases and J by 7 bases, with 11 bases left in between. This CDR3 comprises 10 residues.

CDR3 region: CASSEVGGDTQYF. The CDR3, as DNA: TGTGCCAGCAGTGAAGTCGGTGGAGATACGCAGTATTTT. This rearrangement joins TRBV2 to TRBJ2-3; D is unclear. This CDR3 spans 13 amino acids. Germline V gene sequence: CDR1 SNHLY, CDR2 FYNNEI. V shed 1 base and J shed 5 bases, with 7 bases lying between them. Looking up the rest from reference TRBV2 and TRBJ2-3 gives the full variable domain: EPEVTQTPSHQVTQMGQEVILRCVPISNHLYFYWYRQILGQKVEFLVSFYNNEISEKSEIFDDQFSVERPDGSNFTLKIRSTKLEDSAMYFCASSEVGGDTQYFGPGTRLTVL.

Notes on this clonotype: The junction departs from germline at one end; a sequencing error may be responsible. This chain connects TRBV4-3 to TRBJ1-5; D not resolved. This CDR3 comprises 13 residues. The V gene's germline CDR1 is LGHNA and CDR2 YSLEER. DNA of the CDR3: TGCACCAGCAGCCAAGATCTGGGCCAGCCCCAGCATTTT. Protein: CTSSQDLGQPQHF.

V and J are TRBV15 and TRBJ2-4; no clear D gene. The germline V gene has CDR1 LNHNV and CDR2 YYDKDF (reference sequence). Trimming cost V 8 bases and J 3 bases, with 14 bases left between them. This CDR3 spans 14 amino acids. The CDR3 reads CATRVVGDKNIQYF. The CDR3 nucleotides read TGTGCCACCCGAGTGGTTGGGGACAAAAACATTCAGTACTTC.

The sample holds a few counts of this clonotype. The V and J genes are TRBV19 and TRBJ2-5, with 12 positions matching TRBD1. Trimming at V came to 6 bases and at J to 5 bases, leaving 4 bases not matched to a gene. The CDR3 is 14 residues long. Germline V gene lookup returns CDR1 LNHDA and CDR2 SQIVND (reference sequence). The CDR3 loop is CASRTGTGGETQYF. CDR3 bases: TGTGCCAGTAGGACCGGGACAGGGGGCGAGACCCAGTACTTC.

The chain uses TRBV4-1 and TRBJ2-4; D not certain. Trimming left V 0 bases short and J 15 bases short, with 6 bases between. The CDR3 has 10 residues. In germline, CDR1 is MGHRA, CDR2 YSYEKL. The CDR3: CASSQEVMYF. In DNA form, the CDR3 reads TGCGCCAGCAGCCAAGAGGTGATGTACTTC.

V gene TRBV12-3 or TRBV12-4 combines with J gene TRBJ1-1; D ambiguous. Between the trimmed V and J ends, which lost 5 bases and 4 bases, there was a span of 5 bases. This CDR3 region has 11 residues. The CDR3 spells CASSAFTEAFF. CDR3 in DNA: TGTGCCAGCAGTGCGTTCACTGAAGCTTTCTTT.

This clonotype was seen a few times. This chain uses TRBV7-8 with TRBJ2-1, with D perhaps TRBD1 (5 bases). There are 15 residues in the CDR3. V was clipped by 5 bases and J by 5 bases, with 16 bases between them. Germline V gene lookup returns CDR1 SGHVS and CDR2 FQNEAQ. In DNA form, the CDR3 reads TGTGCCAGCAGCCATGGGGCAGACCTCCACAATGAGCAGTTCTTC. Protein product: CASSHGADLHNEQFF.

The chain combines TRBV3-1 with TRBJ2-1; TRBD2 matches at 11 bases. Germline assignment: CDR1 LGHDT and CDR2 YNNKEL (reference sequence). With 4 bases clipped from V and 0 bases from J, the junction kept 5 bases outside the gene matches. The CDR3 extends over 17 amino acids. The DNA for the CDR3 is TGTGCCAGCAGCCCGGGACTAGCGGTAATCTCCTACAATGAGCAGTTCTTC. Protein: CASSPGLAVISYNEQFF.

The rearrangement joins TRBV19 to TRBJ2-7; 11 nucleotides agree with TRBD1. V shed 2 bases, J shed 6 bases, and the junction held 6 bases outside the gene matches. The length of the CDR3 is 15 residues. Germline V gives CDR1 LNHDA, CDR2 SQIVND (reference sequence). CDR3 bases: TGTGCCAGTAGTATATTAGGACAGGGGGCGAGCGAGCAGTACTTC. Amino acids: CASSILGQGASEQYF.